This passage covers 32 T cell receptor beta chains from one sample sequenced in a study of T cells in Graves' hyperthyroidism and ophthalmopathy. TCR beta CDR3 region amplification was performed from RNA transcripts. First-round RT-PCR of the TCR CDR3 relied on the HTBI primer set. TCRdb reprocessed the multiplex PCR reads with MiXCR, giving one entry per CDR3 protein. Of about 180,000 distinct CDR3 sequences listed, over 15% are singletons. The sample taken for sequencing was blood. Source of these receptors: a woman aged 45-59 years with Graves' hyperthyroidism.

This clonotype was observed at least ten times. The genes are TRBV7-2 and TRBJ2-7, with 12 bases fitting TRBD2. Trimming took 0 bases from V and 3 from J; bases not matched to a gene: 0. Germline values: CDR1 SGHTA, CDR2 FQGNSA. This CDR3 has 15 amino acids. CDR3 amino acids: CASSLATSGGYEQYF. The DNA for the CDR3 is TGTGCCAGCAGCTTAGCGACTAGCGGGGGCTACGAGCAGTACTTC. The full variable domain, with the rest looked up from reference TRBV7-2 and TRBJ2-7, is GAGVSQSPSNKVTEKGKDVELRCDPISGHTALYWYRQSLGQGLEFLIYFQGNSAPDKSGLPSDRFSAERTGGSVSTLTIQRTQQEDSAVYLCASSLATSGGYEQYFGPGTRLTVT.

This clonotype appeared a single time. At one end the junction does not follow the germline gene, possibly because of a read error. The rearrangement joins TRBV6-1 to TRBJ1-2; 8 nucleotides line up with TRBD1. The CDR3 length is 13 residues. Germline V gene data show CDR1 as MNHNS and CDR2 as SASEGT. In nucleotides, the CDR3 is TGTGCCAGCAGTCTCTCCCCGGACAGGGCCCATCCCTTC. Residues: CASSLSPDRAHPF.

In DNA, the CDR3 is TGCGCCAGCAGCAGTAATCCGGGACGTAGTGAAGCTTTCTTT. The encoded protein is CASSSNPGRSEAFF. The V gene is TRBV5-1, the J gene TRBJ1-1, with TRBD1 as a possible D gene (5 bases). Germline CDR1 and CDR2: SGHRS and YFSETQ. V gave up 4 bases and J gave up 7 bases, with 17 bases separating them. CDR3 length: 14 amino acids.

The chain has TRBV20-1 and TRBJ2-7; TRBD2 might be the D (6 bases). V was pared by 5 bases and J by 4 bases, with 15 bases between. Germline lookup yields CDR1 DFQATT and CDR2 SNEGSKA (reference sequence). This CDR3 comprises 13 residues. The DNA of the CDR3 is TGCAGTGCTTCTCCGGGACTCTCGTACGAGCAGTACTTC. Amino acids: CSASPGLSYEQYF.

This clonotype was detected ten times or more. This chain links TRBV27 with TRBJ2-7; 11 bases are shared with TRBD1. CDR1 and CDR2 from the germline V gene are MNHEY and SMNVEV (reference sequence). CDR3 length: 14 residues. V trimming: 7 bases; J trimming: 5 bases; junction bases outside the gene matches: 7. CDR3 nucleotides: TGTGCCAGCACCAAGGGACAGGGGGAACACGAGCAGTACTTC. It encodes CASTKGQGEHEQYF.

A few counts support this clonotype. This chain uses TRBV7-3 with TRBJ2-3, with TRBD2 identical over 8 bases. From germline, CDR1 is SGHTA and CDR2 FQGTGA. V dropped 5 bases and J dropped 11; count of bases not matched to a gene: 6. The CDR3 is 12 residues long. CDR3 amino acids: CASSPGGARQYF. CDR3 nucleotide sequence: TGTGCCAGCAGCCCGGGGGGGGCTCGGCAGTATTTT.

This clonotype was observed a few times. A much larger clone differs from this one at a single base, so this may be a read error. The chain links TRBV2 to TRBJ1-3; D ambiguous. The CDR3 is made up of 18 amino acids. Per the germline V gene, CDR1 is SNHLY and CDR2 is FYNNEI. The CDR3 sequence: CASSEEGFGETAGNAIYF. In DNA, the CDR3 is TGTGCCAGCAGTGAAGAAGGCTTTGGGGAAACGGCTGGAAACGCCATATATTTT.

This clonotype was detected ten times or more. V usage is TRBV7-9 and J usage is TRBJ1-6, with a weak D call TRBD1 (5 bases). Germline values: CDR1 SEHNR, CDR2 FQNEAQ (reference sequence). V was pared by 0 bases and J by 6 bases, with 9 bases between. The CDR3 runs to 15 residues. For the CDR3, the DNA is TGTGCCAGCAGCTTAGCGCCGACAGTTAATTCACCCCTCCACTTT. Translating gives CASSLAPTVNSPLHF.

This clonotype was picked up many times. The genes are TRBV2 and TRBJ2-5; D not certain. The CDR3 runs to 13 residues. Germline V gene sequence: CDR1 SNHLY, CDR2 FYNNEI. Trimming took 10 bases from V and 1 from J, leaving 13 bases between them. The CDR3 DNA reads TGTGCCATAATCGGGCAGAGCCAAGAGACCCAGTACTTC. Translated, it gives CAIIGQSQETQYF.

This clonotype was counted ten times or more. The rearrangement joins TRBV6-1 to TRBJ2-1; D gene unclear. Looked up from germline, CDR1 is MNHNS and CDR2 is SASEGT. The CDR3 runs to 11 residues. The V gene lost 10 bases and the J gene lost 6 bases, with 10 bases spanning the gap. The CDR3 bases are TGTGCCACCTCGAGAGGCAATGAGCAGTTCTTC. It encodes CATSRGNEQFF.

Notes on this clonotype: The junction differs from germline at one of its ends, possibly a read error. The chain employs TRBV3-1 and TRBJ2-1, with D possibly being TRBD1 or TRBD2 (5 bases each). CDR3 size: 14 residues. In germline, CDR1 is LGHDT, CDR2 YNNKEL (reference sequence). CDR3: CASGGGSSNNEQFF. The CDR3 DNA is TGTGCCAGCGGGGGTGGGAGCTCCAACAATGAGCAGTTCTTC.

The rearrangement links TRBV6-1 to TRBJ1-1, with D perhaps matching TRBD1 (6 bases). Trimming pared 7 bases from V and 2 bases from J, leaving 14 bases between. Germline lookup yields CDR1 MNHNS and CDR2 SASEGT. CDR3 size: 14 residues. The CDR3 region has the DNA TGTGCCAGCATCGAGACAGGTGTCAACACTGAAGCTTTCTTT. Translated: CASIETGVNTEAFF.

This clonotype was counted at least ten times. V and J are TRBV5-1 and TRBJ2-5; D is ambiguous. V was trimmed by 2 bases and J by 0 bases, leaving 2 bases between them. Germline loops: CDR1 SGHRS, CDR2 YFSETQ. The CDR3 runs 12 residues. The CDR3 nucleotides read TGCGCCAGCAGCTTCGACCAAGAGACCCAGTACTTC. Encoded protein: CASSFDQETQYF.

This clonotype appeared many times. The chain recombines TRBV5-5 with TRBJ2-3; D is ambiguous. The CDR3 runs 12 residues. Trimming shortened V by 4 bases and J by 4 bases, and 7 bases separated the two germline ends. Looked up from germline, CDR1 is SGHKS and CDR2 is YYEKEE (reference sequence). CDR3 DNA sequence: TGTGCCAGCAGCCCCGCCCCAGATACGCAGTATTTT. Its translation: CASSPAPDTQYF.

This clonotype occurred a few times. This sequence joins TRBV3-1 and TRBJ1-2; 7 bases match TRBD1. Germline V gives CDR1 LGHDT, CDR2 YNNKEL (reference sequence). This CDR3 comprises 15 residues. After removal of 1 base from V and 5 bases from J, the junction contained 7 bases not matched to a gene. The CDR3 DNA reads TGTGCCAGCAGCCAAGCAGGGGGGAGAGTGTATGGCTACACCTTC. Translation gives CASSQAGGRVYGYTF.

This clonotype was seen repeatedly, ten times or more. The J gene is TRBJ1-6, the V gene TRBV28, with D perhaps matching TRBD1 (6 bases). Per germline, CDR1 MDHEN and CDR2 SYDVKM. The CDR3 has 13 residues. V gave up 4 bases and J gave up 11 bases, with 12 bases separating them. The CDR3 here is CASSSPGGPPLHF. Written as DNA, the CDR3 is TGTGCCAGCAGTTCACCGGGGGGCCCACCCCTCCACTTT. The variable domain in full, with the rest retrieved from reference TRBV28 and TRBJ1-6, is DVKVTQSSRYLVKRTGEKVFLECVQDMDHENMFWYRQDPGLGLRLIYFSYDVKMKEKGDIPEGYSVSREKKERFSLILESASTNQTSMYLCASSSPGGPPLHFGNGTRLTVT.

The CDR3 loop is CASSQVKGETKNIQYF. The CDR3 region has the DNA TGTGCCAGCAGCCAAGTTAAGGGAGAAACCAAAAACATTCAGTACTTC. The chain combines TRBV4-2 with TRBJ2-4; D possibly corresponds to TRBD2 (5 bases). V dropped 1 base and J dropped 2 bases, with 12 bases sitting between them. The CDR3 extends over 16 amino acids. Germline V gene data show CDR1 as LGHNA and CDR2 as YNFKEQ.

In this sample, this clonotype turned up many times. This sequence joins TRBV2 and TRBJ1-5; D is unresolved. Germline lookup yields CDR1 SNHLY and CDR2 FYNNEI. CDR3 length: 16 amino acids. The V and J ends lost 1 base and 0 bases respectively, with 10 bases between them. The CDR3 sequence is CASSEVPSDSNQPQHF. CDR3 in DNA: TGTGCCAGCAGTGAAGTGCCATCCGATAGCAATCAGCCCCAGCATTTT.

This clonotype occurred many times. The CDR3 reads CASRGVVTGVNEQYF. The CDR3 coding sequence is TGTGCCAGCAGGGGGGTTGTGACAGGGGTGAACGAGCAGTACTTC. The V call is TRBV6-1, the J call TRBJ2-7; 8 bases agree with TRBD1. The CDR3 extends over 15 amino acids. Germline CDR1 reads MNHNS; CDR2 reads SASEGT. Trimming took 6 bases from V and 5 from J; bases not matched to a gene: 12.

The chain recombines TRBV6-5 with TRBJ2-5, with D hard to call. The CDR3 has 15 residues. Trimming stripped 0 bases from V and 4 bases from J, with 12 bases between. Germline loops: CDR1 MNHEY, CDR2 SVGAGI. For the CDR3, the DNA is TGTGCCAGCAGTTACTCGACGAGGTCGGCAGAGACCCAGTACTTC. The encoded protein is CASSYSTRSAETQYF.

This clonotype was detected ten times or more. V usage is TRBV18 and J usage is TRBJ1-2; D gene ambiguous. The CDR3 consists of 13 residues. V lost 3 bases to trimming and J lost 3 bases, with 8 bases between them. From germline, CDR1 is KGHSH and CDR2 LQKENI. In DNA form, the CDR3 reads TGTGCCAGCTCACCCATTCCTGACTATGGCTACACCTTC. As protein: CASSPIPDYGYTF. Full variable domain (outside the CDR3, taken from reference TRBV18 and TRBJ1-2): NAGVMQNPRHLVRRRGQEARLRCSPMKGHSHVYWYRQLPEEGLKFMVYLQKENIIDESGMPKERFSAEFPKEGPSILRIQQVVRGDSAAYFCASSPIPDYGYTFGSGTRLTVV.

This clonotype was picked up one time. The chain employs TRBV6-5 and TRBJ2-3; 8 bases align to TRBD2. The CDR3 loop spans 15 amino acids. J lost 3 bases, V lost 2 bases, and 4 bases had no gene match. The germline gives CDR1 MNHEY, CDR2 SVGAGI. Here the CDR3 DNA reads TGTGCCAGCAGTTACGGCGGGAGGATGACAGATACGCAGTATTTT. Amino acid sequence: CASSYGGRMTDTQYF.

This clonotype has ten or more counts. V gene TRBV7-8 combines with J gene TRBJ1-6, with D tentatively TRBD1 (6 bases). Between the trimmed V and J ends, which lost 4 bases and 6 bases, there was a span of 13 bases. This CDR3 is built from 15 residues. Per the germline V gene, CDR1 is SGHVS and CDR2 is FQNEAQ. CDR3 region: CASSWEAGANSPLHF. In DNA form, the CDR3 reads TGTGCCAGCAGCTGGGAGGCAGGGGCTAATTCACCCCTCCACTTT.

This clonotype was recorded many times. J is TRBJ1-3 and V is TRBV5-1; possibly TRBD1 for D (6 bases). CDR3 size: 16 residues. Germline V gene sequence: CDR1 SGHRS, CDR2 YFSETQ. Trimming left V 4 bases short and J 3 bases short, with 17 bases between. CDR3 loop: CASSGLAGAGGNTIYF. In nucleotides, the CDR3 is TGCGCCAGCAGCGGGCTTGCGGGGGCAGGTGGAAACACCATATATTTT.

Comments on this clonotype: This may arise from a read error, as a much more abundant clone is one base away. The V call is TRBV20-1, the J call TRBJ2-5; 14 bases map to TRBD2. Germline trimming cut 6 bases from V and 9 bases from J; bases unmatched to any gene: 12. CDR3 size: 15 residues. The germline CDR1 and CDR2 sequences are DFQATT and SNEGSKA (reference sequence). In DNA, the CDR3 is TGCAGTGCCGCAGGACTAGCGGGGGGCCCAGGGCCCCAGTACTTC. Amino acid sequence: CSAAGLAGGPGPQYF.

This chain joins TRBV29-1 and TRBJ1-2; D is possibly TRBD1 (6 bases). Trimming took off 0 bases at V and 10 bases at J, with 18 bases between the two ends. CDR3 length equals 14 residues. Looked up from germline, CDR1 is SQVTM and CDR2 is ANQGSEA. The CDR3 DNA is TGCAGCGTTGAAGATTGGGCAGGGGAGGATAACTACACCTTC. As protein: CSVEDWAGEDNYTF.

This clonotype was picked up many times. V gene TRBV12-3 or TRBV12-4 combines with J gene TRBJ2-1, with TRBD2 matching over 9 bases. Trimming cost V 4 bases and J 5 bases; bases outside gene matches: 9. The CDR3 runs 16 residues. This CDR3 is CASSSLEAGGHNEQFF. The CDR3 bases are TGTGCCAGCAGTTCCTTAGAAGCGGGGGGCCACAATGAGCAGTTCTTC.

This clonotype has a count of ten or more. The chain employs TRBV4-3 and TRBJ2-2; perhaps TRBD1 as D (5 bases). V lost 0 bases to trimming and J lost 6 bases, with 11 bases between them. CDR3 length equals 15 residues. The V gene's germline CDR1 is LGHNA and CDR2 YSLEER. This CDR3 is CASSQDRVVPGELFF. DNA for the CDR3: TGCGCCAGCAGCCAAGACAGGGTAGTGCCCGGGGAGCTGTTTTTT.

This clonotype was counted between two and nine times. The V call is TRBV11-2, the J call TRBJ2-1; 8 positions match TRBD1. V lost 6 bases to trimming and J lost 5 bases; unmatched junction nucleotides: 9. Germline values: CDR1 SGHAT, CDR2 FQNNGV. This CDR3 is built from 15 residues. CDR3 DNA sequence: TGTGCCAGCAGGGCAGACAGGGGACCGAACAATGAGCAGTTCTTC. Its protein product is CASRADRGPNNEQFF.

The V call is TRBV7-9, the J call TRBJ1-5; 7 bases are shared with TRBD1. With V trimmed by 5 bases and J by 5 bases, 6 bases remained unmatched. The CDR3 consists of 14 residues. The germline V gene encodes CDR1 SEHNR and CDR2 FQNEAQ (reference sequence). The CDR3 DNA reads TGTGCCAGCAGCCGGGACAGCCCATATCAGCCCCAGCATTTT. Amino acids: CASSRDSPYQPQHF.

The table lists this clonotype with many counts. The chain has TRBV7-9 and TRBJ1-5; D is uncertain. The CDR3 is 14 residues long. The V gene's germline CDR1 is SEHNR and CDR2 FQNEAQ (reference sequence). V gave up 6 bases and J gave up 3 bases, with 12 bases separating them. CDR3 amino acids: CASSLAGFNQPQHF. DNA of the CDR3: TGTGCCAGCAGTCTAGCGGGTTTCAATCAGCCCCAGCATTTT.

This clonotype has more than one count but fewer than ten. The rearrangement uses TRBV19 and TRBJ1-2; D remains ambiguous. Trimming left V 4 bases short and J 8 bases short, with 8 bases between. The germline V gene has CDR1 LNHDA and CDR2 SQIVND (reference sequence). CDR3 length: 11 amino acids. In DNA form, the CDR3 reads TGTGCCAGTAGTAATAGATTCGGCTACACCTTC. This gives the protein CASSNRFGYTF.